This T cell receptor (beta chain) comes out of a study of blood T cell repertoires in COVID-19. Here immunoSEQ multiplex PCR was the method, and the copy in TCRdb shows in-frame clones only, minus some. This table holds fewer than 200,000 clones, roughly 84% found once. Germline CDR1 MNHEY, CDR2 SMNVEV (reference sequence). V shed 6 bases and J 6 bases; nucleotides not matched to a gene: 0. The CDR3 runs to 13 residues. Regarding this clone: A much larger clone lies a single base off, so this may be a read error. Other DNA variants within this sample encode the same CDR3.

One Seattle source followed patients from active infection through their disease course. The specimen sequenced was peripheral blood. The chain joins TRBV27 to TRBJ1-6; 9 bases are a match to TRBD1. This TCR was recovered from a woman aged 50 to 65 with COVID-19, enrolled during active disease. The CDR3 loop reads CASRGQGNSPLHF. The DNA of the CDR3 is TGTGCCAGCAGGGGACAGGGTAATTCACCCCTCCACTTT.